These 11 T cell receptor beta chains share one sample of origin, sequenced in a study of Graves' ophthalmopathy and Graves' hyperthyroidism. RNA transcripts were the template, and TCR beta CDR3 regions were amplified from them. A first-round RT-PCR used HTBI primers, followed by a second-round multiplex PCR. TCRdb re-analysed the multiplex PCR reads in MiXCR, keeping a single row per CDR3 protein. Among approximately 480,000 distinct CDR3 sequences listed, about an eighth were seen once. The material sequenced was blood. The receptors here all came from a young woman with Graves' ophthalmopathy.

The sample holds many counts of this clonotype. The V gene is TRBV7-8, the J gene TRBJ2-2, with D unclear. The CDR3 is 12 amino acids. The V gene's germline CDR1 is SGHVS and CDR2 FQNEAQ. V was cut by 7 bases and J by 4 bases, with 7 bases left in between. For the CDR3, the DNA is TGTGCCAGCACCCGGATCACCGGGGAGCTGTTTTTT. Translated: CASTRITGELFF.

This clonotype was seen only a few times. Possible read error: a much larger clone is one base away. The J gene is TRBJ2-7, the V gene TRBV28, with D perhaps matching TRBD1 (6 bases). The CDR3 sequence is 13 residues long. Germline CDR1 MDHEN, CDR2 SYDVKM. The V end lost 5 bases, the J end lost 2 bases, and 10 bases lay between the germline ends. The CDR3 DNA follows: TGTGCCAGCAGTCCTCGACAGGCCTACGAGCAGTACTTC. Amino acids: CASSPRQAYEQYF.

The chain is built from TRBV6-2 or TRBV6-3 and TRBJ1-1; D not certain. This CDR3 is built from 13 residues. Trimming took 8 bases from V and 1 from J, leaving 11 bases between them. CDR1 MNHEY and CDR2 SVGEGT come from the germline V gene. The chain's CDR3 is CASFATGNTEAFF. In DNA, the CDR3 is TGTGCCAGCTTTGCGACGGGGAACACTGAAGCTTTCTTT.

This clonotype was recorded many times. The CDR3 region is CATSRELAGGLGEQYF. As DNA, the CDR3 is TGTGCCACCAGCAGAGAACTAGCGGGGGGCCTGGGTGAGCAGTACTTC. This rearrangement joins TRBV15 to TRBJ2-7, with 12 bases aligning to TRBD2. The CDR3 totals 16 residues. Unmatched junction bases numbered 7, after V lost 0 bases and J lost 7 bases. Germline V CDR1 and CDR2: LNHNV, YYDKDF (reference sequence).

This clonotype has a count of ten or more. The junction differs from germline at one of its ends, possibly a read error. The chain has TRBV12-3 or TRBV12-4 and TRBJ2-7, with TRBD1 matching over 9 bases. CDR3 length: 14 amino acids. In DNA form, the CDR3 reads TGTGCCAGCAGTTATGCCACAGGGGGCTACGAGCAGTATTTC. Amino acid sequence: CASSYATGGYEQYF.

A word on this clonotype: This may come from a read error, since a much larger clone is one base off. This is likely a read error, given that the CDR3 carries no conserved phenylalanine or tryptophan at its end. This CDR3 reads CSVGGSYGYTL. In DNA, the CDR3 is TGCAGCGTTGGGGGCTCCTATGGCTACACCCTC. This sequence joins TRBV29-1 and TRBJ1-2, with D tentatively TRBD1 (5 bases). The CDR3 consists of 11 residues. Trimming removed 4 bases at V and 4 bases at J, with 7 bases between. Germline CDR1 SQVTM, CDR2 ANQGSEA.

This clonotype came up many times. This CDR3 is CASSLLTGTNTEAFF. The CDR3 DNA sequence: TGCGCCAGCAGCTTATTGACAGGGACGAACACTGAAGCTTTCTTT. The J gene is TRBJ1-1, the V gene TRBV5-1; 7 bases match TRBD1. The germline V gene has CDR1 SGHRS and CDR2 YFSETQ. Trimming removed 2 bases from V and 1 base from J; junction bases left unmatched: 5. The CDR3 is 15 residues long.

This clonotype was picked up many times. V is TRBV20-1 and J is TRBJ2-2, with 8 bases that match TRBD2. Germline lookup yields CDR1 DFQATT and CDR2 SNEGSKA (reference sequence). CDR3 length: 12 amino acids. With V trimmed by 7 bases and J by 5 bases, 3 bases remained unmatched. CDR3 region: CSGLAGTGELFF. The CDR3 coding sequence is TGCAGTGGGCTAGCGGGTACCGGGGAGCTGTTTTTT.

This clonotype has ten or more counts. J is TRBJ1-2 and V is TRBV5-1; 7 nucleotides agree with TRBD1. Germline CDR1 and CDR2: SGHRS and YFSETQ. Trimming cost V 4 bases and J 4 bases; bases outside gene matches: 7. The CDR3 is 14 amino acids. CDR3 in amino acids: CASSPGQHLYGYTF. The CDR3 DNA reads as TGCGCCAGCAGCCCGGGACAGCACCTCTATGGCTACACCTTC.

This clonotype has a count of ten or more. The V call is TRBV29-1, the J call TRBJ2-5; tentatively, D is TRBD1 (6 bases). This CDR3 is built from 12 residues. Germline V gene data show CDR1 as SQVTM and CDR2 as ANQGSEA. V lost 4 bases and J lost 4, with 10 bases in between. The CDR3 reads CSVAGDGETQYF. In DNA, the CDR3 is TGCAGCGTTGCAGGGGATGGAGAGACCCAGTACTTC.

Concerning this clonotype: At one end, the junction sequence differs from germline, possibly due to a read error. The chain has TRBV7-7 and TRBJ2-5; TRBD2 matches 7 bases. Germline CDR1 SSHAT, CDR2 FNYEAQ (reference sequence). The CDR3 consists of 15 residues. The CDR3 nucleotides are TGTGCTAGCAGCCAAGGACTAGTGGCAATAGGGACCCAGTACTTC. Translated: CASSQGLVAIGTQYF.